This T cell receptor beta chain appears in the sequencing data of a study of cytomegalovirus exposure and HLA in healthy donors. 13 Jbeta primers and 60 Vbeta primers were used for the PCR. Profiled with immunoSEQ multiplex PCR; TCRdb holds only in-frame clones, not every one. Here the sample spans around 120,000 clones, 65% to 80% being singletons. Broader study findings: Donors were assumed by presence/absence analyses to have roughly uniform sequencing depth. Later on, a genetic analysis was performed. It linked a missense variant in DCLRE1C with V- and J-gene trimming of TCR beta. A later examination showed that TCR association rates differed by HLA locus, with DRB1 most and HLA-C fewest.

Concerning this clone: Its cognate antigen is unknown.

Despite likely unrecorded immune exposures, the donors were nominally healthy at the time of sampling. Trimming left V 2 bases short and J 14 bases short, with 20 bases between. Looked up from germline, CDR1 is SGHDT and CDR2 is YYEEEE. The CDR3 runs 14 residues. The clonotype was recovered from a woman between 40 and 55 years old in good health and CMV-seronegative. Sample: PBMCs. The chain carries TRBV5-6 and TRBJ2-1, with D tentatively TRBD1 (5 bases). Written as DNA, the CDR3 is TGTGCCAGCAGCTTTGACGCGCGCGAGGACAAGGAGTTCTTC. This encodes CASSFDAREDKEFF.